This TCR beta chain was observed in a study of blood T cell repertoires in COVID-19. The repertoire was sequenced with immunoSEQ multiplex PCR; TCRdb's copy has only in-frame clones and lacks some. Of about 270,000 clones in the sample, 85% were seen once. CDR3 length equals 15 residues. In germline, CDR1 is KGHSH, CDR2 LQKENI. V was trimmed by 0 bases and J by 6 bases, leaving 14 bases between them. Cohorts were based on clinical histories the participants reported. Sequenced input: PBMCs or T cells enriched from blood (not recorded which). The genes are TRBV18 and TRBJ1-2; the D gene is possibly TRBD1 (6 bases). This TCR came from a woman aged 50 to 60 with acute COVID-19. Written as DNA, the CDR3 is TGTGCCAGCTCACCACCTAACAGGGCGTTCAATGGCTACACCTTC. Residues: CASSPPNRAFNGYTF.